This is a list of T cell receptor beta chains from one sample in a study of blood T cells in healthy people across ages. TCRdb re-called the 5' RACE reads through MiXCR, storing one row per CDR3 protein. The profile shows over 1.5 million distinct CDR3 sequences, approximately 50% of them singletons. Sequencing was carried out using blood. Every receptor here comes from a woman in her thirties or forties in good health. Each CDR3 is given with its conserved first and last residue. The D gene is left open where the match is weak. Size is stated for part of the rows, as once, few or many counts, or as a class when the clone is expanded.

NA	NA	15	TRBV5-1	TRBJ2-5	TGCGCCAGCAGCTTGGGCGGGGTGTTAAAAGAGACCCAGTACTTC	CASSLGGVLKETQYF
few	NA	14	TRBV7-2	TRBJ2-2	TGTGCCAGCACCAGAGACAGTAACACCGGGGAGCTGTTTTTT	CASTRDSNTGELFF
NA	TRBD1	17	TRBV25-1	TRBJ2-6	TGTGCCAGCAGTGTTACGGACAGGGAAGGAGGGGCCAACGTCCTGACTTTC	CASSVTDREGGANVLTF
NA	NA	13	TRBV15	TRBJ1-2	TGTGCCACCAGCAGGGACAGAGTCTATGGCTACACCTTC	CATSRDRVYGYTF
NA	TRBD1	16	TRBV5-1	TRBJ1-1	TGCGCCAGCAGCCCGGACAGGGGGCGCCGATCCACTGAAGCTTTCTTT	CASSPDRGRRSTEAFF
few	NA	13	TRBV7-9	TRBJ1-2	TGTGCCAGCAGCTTACATGCAGGGAATGGCTACACCTTC	CASSLHAGNGYTF
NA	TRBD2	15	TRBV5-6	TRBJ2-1	TGTGCCAGCAGCCAAGGACTAGCGATGAATAATGAGCAGTTCTTC	CASSQGLAMNNEQFF
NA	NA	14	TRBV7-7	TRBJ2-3	TGTGCCAGCAGCCCAGAGCCTGGCACAGATACGCAGTATTTT	CASSPEPGTDTQYF
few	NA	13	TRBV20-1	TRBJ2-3	TGCAGTGCTAGAGCAGCTAGCACAGATACGCAGTATTTT	CSARAASTDTQYF
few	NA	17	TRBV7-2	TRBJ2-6	TGTGCCAGCAGCCAAAGGGTTCGATTTTCTGGGGCCAACGTCCTGACTTTC	CASSQRVRFSGANVLTF
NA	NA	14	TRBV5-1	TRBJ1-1	TGCGCCAGCAGCTTTGGACACCAACGCACTGAAGCTTTCTTT	CASSFGHQRTEAFF
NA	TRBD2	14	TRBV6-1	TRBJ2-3	TGTGCCAGCGTCTCTAGCGGGGCCCGAGATACGCAGTATTTT	CASVSSGARDTQYF
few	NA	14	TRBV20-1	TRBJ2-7	TGCAGTGCTAGAGTGGGGGGGCGCTCCTACGAGCAGTACTTC	CSARVGGRSYEQYF
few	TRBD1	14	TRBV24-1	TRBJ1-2	TGTGCCACCAGTGATTTGGACAGGGTGGCTGGCTACACCTTC	CATSDLDRVAGYTF
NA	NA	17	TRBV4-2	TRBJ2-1	TGTGCCAGCAGCCAAGTTGACGCGCGACAGTTTAACAATGAGCAGTTCTTC	CASSQVDARQFNNEQFF